This TCR beta chain was identified during a study of early T cells in non-severe SARS-CoV-2 infection. General observations from the study: The VDJdb matching leaned toward anti-spike CD8 responses and overlooked private and CD4 specificities.

The sample holds a few counts of this clonotype. No antigen is known for it. The CDR3 is 15 amino acids. Germline loops: CDR1 MNHEY, CDR2 SVGAGI. Trimming cost V 2 bases and J 1 base, with 12 bases left between them. Using its own MiXCR run on the 5' RACE reads, TCRdb lists one record per CDR3 protein. This table has some 97,000 distinct CDR3 sequences, around 10% appearing once. This TCR was sampled from an adult who was a healthcare worker with PCR-confirmed SARS-CoV-2 infection or an uninfected control (not recorded which). The sequencing used whole blood, collected at baseline. The rearrangement links TRBV6-5 to TRBJ2-7; TRBD2 might be the D (5 bases). CDR3 amino acids: CASSYGKAGSYEQYF. The CDR3 region has the DNA TGTGCCAGCAGTTACGGAAAGGCGGGTTCCTACGAGCAGTACTTC.